This T cell receptor beta chain was identified during a study of T cell responses to AZD1222 COVID-19 vaccine (dated by TCRdb to about 2021). Background for the entire study: AZD1222 recipients given second doses at about 4 weeks or at about 12 weeks were pooled, since spike-specific TCR depth and breadth were not found to differ between the two schedules. Trial participants were enrolled into age subgroups of 18-55, 56-69 and 70-plus years, which contained roughly 140, 27 and 60 TCR-sequenced participants, respectively. A total of under 250 trial participants underwent TCR sequencing, of whom some 200 had received two doses of AZD1222 and around 25 had received two doses of the MenACWY control vaccine. Here is what the overall study found, with its caveats: CD4 TCRs associated with the vaccine covered the entire spike protein, and the dominant responses were in regions 160-218 and 743-854. Reportedly, almost half of the unique spike-specific TCRs recognized epitopes lying outside the regions that are mutated in the B.1.351 and B.1.1.7 variants. Most participants were white British and females outnumbered males, and the authors suggested that clonal diversity may have been underestimated. In the small 56-69-year group, the increase in depth fell short of significance, most likely because of low power. Because no day 14 peak-response samples were available, repertoires were characterized only after the peak T cell response. Only five to seven AZD1222 recipients were SARS-CoV-2 seropositive at baseline, limiting conclusions about previously exposed vaccinees. A significant rise in spike-specific TCR breadth and depth was observed after two AZD1222 doses relative to day 0 and relative to MenACWY recipients.

The CDR3 regions of human TCRbeta chains were analyzed by immunosequencing. For the original study's pipeline: Repertoire TCRs were matched against a reference library of SARS-CoV-2-specific TCRs generated with the MIRA antigen-specificity platform. Breadth meant the fraction of unique TCRs that were SARS-CoV-2-associated, whereas depth meant the fraction of total T cells that were SARS-CoV-2-associated. Using the MIRA data, each spike-specific TCR was mapped to the spike region that the TCR reacts to and placed in a CD4 or CD8 class. Log10-transformed breadth and depth values were compared by one-way ANOVA with Sidak's multiple comparisons tests. TCRdb retrieved this table from immuneACCESS and kept in-frame rearrangements only. Not all clones are present; in checked studies, unresolved V genes account for under half, and no reason is known for the remainder. V, J and clone size are taken as reported in that table, and D and trimming were inferred from the DNA itself. In all, the sample holds about 150,000 clones, and 92% of those were seen once. Of the sample, 1.5% to 2% is held by the ten largest clones.

The germline V gene sets CDR1 to SGHTA and CDR2 to FQGNSA. The CDR3 contains 15 residues, cysteine and phenylalanine counted. The retained sequence is limited to the CDR3, 45 bases, with the frame set at the first base. V is clipped by 4 bases and J by 4 bases, and the sequence between their germline boundaries is 13 bases long. In light of the paper, this sample's time point label describes: baseline before first vaccination. The vaccinee samples were drawn from two UK trials, COV001 and COV002, one of which was a single-blind randomized controlled phase 2/3 trial testing AZD1222 (ChAdOx1 nCoV-19) in healthy adults. For TCRbeta chain sequencing, PBMC samples from trial participants were taken at day 0 and at day 28 after the second dose. The table lists this clone with a count of one. The antigen it recognizes is unknown. No per-base quality is available; no much larger clone lies one base away.

This sequence originates from an adult in good health. The material sequenced was peripheral blood, taken on day 0 of AZD1222 vaccination. Recombination connected TRBV7-2 to TRBJ1-4; TRBD1 is a possible D gene, resting on 6 matching bases. The nucleotide sequence reads TGTGCCAGCAGCTCAGGACAGTACCTTAATGAAAAACTGTTTTTT. Its product reads: CASSSGQYLNEKLFF.